Listed below are T cell receptor beta chains from one sample, sequenced in a study of cytomegalovirus exposure and HLA in healthy donors. Data came from immunoSEQ multiplex PCR; TCRdb stores just in-frame clones and leaves some out. Counted here are approximately 210,000 clones, about 86% occurring once; the ten biggest clones make up 2.9%. The source material was PBMCs. Receptors were obtained from a woman aged 18-29 years in good health and CMV-seronegative. CDR3s include the opening cysteine and the closing phenylalanine or tryptophan. D genes are given only for firm matches. Clone size is given for some rows only: seen once, a few or many times, or a class if the clone is expanded.

>TRBV7-9|.|.|13|TRBJ2-7
CASSLGGLDEQYF
TGTGCCAGCAGCCTAGGGGGACTCGACGAGCAGTACTTC
>TRBV2|.|.|15|TRBJ1-2
CASSERGRGSYGYTF
TGTGCCAGCAGTGAAAGGGGCAGGGGAAGCTATGGCTACACCTTC
>TRBV1|.|once|16|TRBJ2-2
CTSSQAKAGNTGELFF
TGCACCAGCAGCCAAGCCAAAGCGGGAAACACCGGGGAGCTGTTTTTT
>TRBV27|TRBD1|.|14|TRBJ1-2
CASSLVGTGEGYTF
TGTGCCAGCAGCCTAGTCGGGACAGGGGAAGGCTACACCTTC
>TRBV28|.|.|13|TRBJ2-3
CASCRQGTDTQYF
TGTGCCAGCTGTCGACAGGGCACAGATACGCAGTATTTT
>TRBV28|TRBD1|.|20|TRBJ2-2
CASSLPPGTGGYAYTGELFF
TGTGCCAGCAGTTTACCCCCCGGGACAGGGGGCTACGCATACACCGGGGAGCTGTTTTTT
>TRBV9|TRBD1|.|15|TRBJ1-3
CASSVGDSSGNTIYF
TGTGCCAGCAGCGTAGGGGACAGCTCTGGAAACACCATATATTTT
>TRBV6-6|TRBD1|.|14|TRBJ2-7
CASEAGQGAPQQYF
TGTGCCAGCGAAGCGGGACAGGGGGCGCCTCAGCAGTACTTC
>TRBV4-3|TRBD2|.|16|TRBJ2-3
CASSQETSGFTDTQYF
TGCGCCAGCAGCCAAGAGACTAGCGGCTTCACAGATACGCAGTATTTT
>TRBV5-1|TRBD1|once|15|TRBJ2-5
CASNMGQGKGETQYF
TGCGCCAGCAACATGGGACAGGGGAAAGGAGAGACCCAGTACTTC
>TRBV7-8|TRBD2|.|18|TRBJ2-1
CASSLGLAGGLAYNEQFF
TGTGCCAGCAGCTTAGGGCTAGCGGGAGGCCTTGCCTACAATGAGCAGTTCTTC
>TRBV2|.|.|13|TRBJ1-1
CATTQGGNTEAFF
TGTGCCACGACTCAGGGCGGGAACACTGAAGCTTTCTTT
>TRBV5-1|TRBD1|few|14|TRBJ2-7
CASGMGTGGYEQYF
TGCGCCAGCGGGATGGGGACAGGGGGCTACGAGCAGTACTTC
>TRBV6-1|.|.|15|TRBJ2-2
CASSEARAPTGELFF
TGTGCCAGCAGTGAAGCTCGAGCGCCTACCGGGGAGCTGTTTTTT
>TRBV6-5|.|.|14|TRBJ1-5
CASSTTGANQPQHF
TGTGCCAGCAGCACTACAGGAGCCAATCAGCCCCAGCATTTT